The source of this T cell receptor (beta chain) is a study of T cell changes during pregnancy in multiple sclerosis. Assay used: immunoSEQ multiplex PCR; TCRdb lists only in-frame clones, some missing. The table records about 42,000 clones, 80% to 95% of them present only once. Trimming removed 3 bases at V and 2 bases at J, with 7 bases between. This CDR3 is 13 amino acids long. The germline V gene has CDR1 SGHNT and CDR2 YYREEE (reference sequence). The rearrangement uses TRBV5-4 and TRBJ2-3, with D possibly being TRBD1 (5 bases). This TCR was sampled from a female donor in good health, enrolled as a control in a pregnancy study. Sample: CD4+ T cells from peripheral blood mononuclear cells, taken after pregnancy. CDR3 in DNA: TGTGCCAGCAGCTCACAGGCCACAGATACGCAGTATTTT. As protein: CASSSQATDTQYF.